This entry concerns a single T cell receptor (beta chain). No antigen is known for it. CDR3 length: 15 residues. The V gene lost 0 bases and the J gene lost 0 bases, with 6 bases spanning the gap. CDR1 SNHLY and CDR2 FYNNEI come from the germline V gene. The data originate from a study of T-cell memory formation after mild COVID-19. Study-wide findings and caveats: The pre-infection memory compartment contained some responding clones, suggesting cross-reactive memory joined.

Using its own MiXCR run on the 5' RACE reads, TCRdb lists one record per CDR3 protein. This sample yields 120,000 to 150,000 distinct CDR3 sequences, of which about 14% are seen a single time; roughly 28% belongs to the top ten. Sequenced input: PBMCs or a T cell subset sorted from them (not recorded which). The receptor was derived from an adult woman who had mild COVID-19 (a few samples of this study predate the infection). Cell type and time point are not known. The gene calls are TRBV2 and TRBJ1-5; D gene unclear. CDR3 amino acids: CASSEATDSNQPQHF. Here the CDR3 DNA reads TGTGCCAGCAGTGAAGCCACTGATAGCAATCAGCCCCAGCATTTT.